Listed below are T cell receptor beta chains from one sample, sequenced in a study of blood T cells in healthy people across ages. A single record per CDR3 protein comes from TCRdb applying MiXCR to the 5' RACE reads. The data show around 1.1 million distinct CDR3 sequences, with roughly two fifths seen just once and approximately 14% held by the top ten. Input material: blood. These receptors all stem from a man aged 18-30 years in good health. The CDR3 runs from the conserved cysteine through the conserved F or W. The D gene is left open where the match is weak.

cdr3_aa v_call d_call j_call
CASSLGWGGTDTQYF TRBV7-2 NA TRBJ2-3
CASSLDRLDETQYF TRBV11-2 NA TRBJ2-5
CASSPLGTPNEKLFF TRBV27 NA TRBJ1-4
CASSQGGNTYEQYF TRBV12-3/TRBV12-4 NA TRBJ2-7
CASSRDTFETQHF TRBV6-1 NA TRBJ1-5
CRDDVPNEQFF TRBV20-1 NA TRBJ2-1
CASSQTGTDSYGYTF TRBV5-1 NA TRBJ1-2
CASSFWGSDTQYF TRBV7-2 NA TRBJ2-3
CASSQDMSSYNSPLHF TRBV4-2 NA TRBJ1-6
CASSYIWGGNQPQHF TRBV6-2/TRBV6-3 NA TRBJ1-5
CASTERKYNEQFF TRBV6-5 NA TRBJ2-1
CASSQGTSVYEQFF TRBV5-1 TRBD2 TRBJ2-1
CASSEYLGEVYNEQFF TRBV25-1 NA TRBJ2-1
CSALGPGALGYTF TRBV20-1 NA TRBJ1-2
CASSVSSGGAWEQFF TRBV9 TRBD2 TRBJ2-1
CASSYGEQFF TRBV6-6 NA TRBJ2-1
CASSVRDRSSYNEQFF TRBV7-9 TRBD1 TRBJ2-1
CASSLRQADTQDF TRBV7-2 NA TRBJ2-3
CSGGEGPNGYTF TRBV29-1 NA TRBJ1-2
CASSPAAIPSADTQYF TRBV5-1 NA TRBJ2-3
CSAPTSGSYNEQFF TRBV20-1 TRBD2 TRBJ2-1
CASSEYAAGGTYEQYF TRBV25-1 TRBD1 TRBJ2-7
CASSQEGYGYNEQFF TRBV14 NA TRBJ2-1
CASSQDINLGQWQYF TRBV4-3 NA TRBJ2-3